This is a list of T cell receptor beta chains from one sample in a study of blood T cell repertoires in COVID-19. Data came from immunoSEQ multiplex PCR; TCRdb stores just in-frame clones and leaves some out. This table holds 300,000 to 400,000 clones, 75% to 90% found once. Specimen: peripheral blood. The source is a woman aged 60-75 years with COVID-19, enrolled during active disease. Each CDR3 is given without its conserved first and last residue.

J gene,V gene,CDR3 protein
TRBJ1-5,TRBV6-5,ASSYGAGYQPQH
TRBJ2-2,TRBV27,ASGRGGPIGELF
TRBJ1-4,TRBV18,ASSPGTGVVVEKLF
TRBJ1-1,TRBV6-5,AADRGNTEAF
TRBJ2-3,TRBV4-1,ASSTLGGSTDTQY
TRBJ2-1,TRBV28,ASSGGGLDEQF
TRBJ1-1,TRBV30,AWSTRTGYAF
TRBJ2-7,TRBV14,ASSLPGNEGYEQY
TRBJ2-7,TRBV7-2,ASSLAGFSYEQY
TRBJ2-1,TRBV6-2/TRBV6-3,ASSQRTSGTYNEQF
TRBJ2-5,TRBV5-1,ASSLAGGGAETQY
TRBJ2-3,TRBV5-4,ASSLAVSGGTQY
TRBJ1-2,TRBV6-5,ASSYSTGTIYYGYT
TRBJ1-2,TRBV6-5,ASSYSYSREGYT
TRBJ1-6,TRBV15,ATSGFQGSSYNSPLH
TRBJ2-1,TRBV5-1,ASSAGTVYNEQF
TRBJ2-5,TRBV24-1,ATSDSSRGGQETQY
TRBJ2-7,TRBV6-2/TRBV6-3,ASSYPSYEQY
TRBJ2-1,TRBV19,ASSMGGPYNEQF
TRBJ1-6,TRBV2,ASSPSGESSPLH
TRBJ2-7,TRBV6-4,ASSADRAGEQY
TRBJ2-1,TRBV2,ASSTIFSGGASGNEQF
TRBJ1-4,TRBV11-2,ASSLDIEEKLF
TRBJ2-7,TRBV2,ASSSSSSGGSSYEQY
TRBJ1-5,TRBV15,ATSREQNSNQPQH
TRBJ1-1,TRBV18,ASSPLVGRDTEAF
TRBJ1-2,TRBV9,ASSASGTWNGYT
TRBJ1-2,TRBV5-1,ASRLPDSYYGYT
TRBJ1-2,TRBV5-1,ASGADRDYGYT
TRBJ1-2,TRBV5-6,ASSLPQVGGYGYT
TRBJ2-1,TRBV27,ASSSPGQLYNEQF
TRBJ1-2,TRBV24-1,ATSDAEDRDYGYT
TRBJ2-2,TRBV18,ASSQSIGELF
TRBJ1-5,TRBV19,ASSIGGKGVQPQH
TRBJ2-5,TRBV14,ASSQLVAGDFQETQY
TRBJ1-1,TRBV19,ASSIWGEDTEAF
TRBJ2-3,TRBV4-2,ASSQDPTSGGQDTQY
TRBJ1-1,TRBV7-9,ASSSYRNTEAF
TRBJ2-7,TRBV5-1,ASSSPGQGVEQY
TRBJ2-7,TRBV6-5,ASKAGGNEQY
TRBJ1-1,TRBV10-3,AIRTGLNTEAF
TRBJ2-5,TRBV30,AWSRGRVETQY
TRBJ1-6,TRBV7-9,ASSPNNSPLH
TRBJ1-1,TRBV6-6,ASTSRWQLNTEAF
TRBJ1-6,TRBV30,AWSATTWSPLH
TRBJ2-3,TRBV2,ALLGVSSTDTQY
TRBJ2-3,TRBV5-8,ASSITGGRTDTQY
TRBJ1-6,TRBV5-8,ASSLDRDLLPH
TRBJ1-1,TRBV6-5,ASSRKGTEAF
TRBJ1-2,TRBV5-4,ASSFSRRGGYT
TRBJ1-5,TRBV19,ASSGDRDGSNQPQH
TRBJ2-4,TRBV27,ASSLFGGRAKNIQY